This is a list of T cell receptor beta chains from one sample in a study of T cell repertoires in cytomegalovirus infection. No antigen has been identified for these receptors. TCRdb passed the reads through MiXCR, listing each CDR3 protein once. The sample records approximately 120,000 distinct CDR3 sequences, over 25% being singletons. Here the sequenced sample was CD8+ T cells from cultured PBMCs, taken from culture after CMV antigen stimulation. The receptors originated from a human donor in good health (CMV status not recorded). Some clones in this sample may be carry-over from other donors' samples. Both conserved end residues are part of each CDR3. The D gene is left open where the match is weak. Size is stated for part of the rows, as once, few or many counts, or as a class when the clone is expanded.

V: TRBV10-3; D: NA; J: TRBJ1-3; length: 16; size: few; DNA: TGTGCCACCCTCGATCGAGACCGCGGCTCTGGAAACACCATATATTTT; CDR3: CATLDRDRGSGNTIYF
V: TRBV7-2; D: NA; J: TRBJ2-3; length: 18; size: NA; DNA: TGTGCCAGCAGCATCCGCGCAATATGGGAGCGAAGCACAGATACGCAGTATTTT; CDR3: CASSIRAIWERSTDTQYF
V: TRBV5-4; D: NA; J: TRBJ1-1; length: 13; size: NA; DNA: TGTGCCAGCAGCCCTTCGGGGGCCACTGAAGCTTTCTTT; CDR3: CASSPSGATEAFF
V: TRBV7-4; D: TRBD1; J: TRBJ2-3; length: 17; size: NA; DNA: TGTGCCAGCAGCTTCCTCGAGACAGGGATGGGGGCAGATACGCAGTATTTT; CDR3: CASSFLETGMGADTQYF
V: TRBV3-1; D: NA; J: TRBJ1-6; length: 15; size: many; DNA: TGTGCCAGCAGCCAAGGTTTTAGGGCTAATTCACCCCTCCACTTT; CDR3: CASSQGFRANSPLHF
V: TRBV4-2; D: TRBD1; J: TRBJ1-2; length: 15; size: few; DNA: TGTGCCAGCAGCCAAGTCGCCCTTCGACAGGGTGGCTACACCTTC; CDR3: CASSQVALRQGGYTF
V: TRBV28; D: NA; J: TRBJ2-7; length: 15; size: many; DNA: TGTGCCAGCAGTTTGCAGGGACTGGGGTCCATCGAGCAGTACTTC; CDR3: CASSLQGLGSIEQYF
V: TRBV7-2; D: NA; J: TRBJ2-3; length: 13; size: few; DNA: TGTGCCAGCAGCTTGTTGAGCACAGATACGCAGTATTTT; CDR3: CASSLLSTDTQYF
V: TRBV19; D: TRBD2; J: TRBJ2-1; length: 14; size: NA; DNA: TGTGCCACCTTAGCGGGGGGGACCTACAATGAGCAGTTCTTC; CDR3: CATLAGGTYNEQFF
V: TRBV5-4; D: NA; J: TRBJ1-6; length: 15; size: few; DNA: TGTGCCAGCAGCTTGGTTTCGACCGAGGGTTCACCCCTCCACTTT; CDR3: CASSLVSTEGSPLHF